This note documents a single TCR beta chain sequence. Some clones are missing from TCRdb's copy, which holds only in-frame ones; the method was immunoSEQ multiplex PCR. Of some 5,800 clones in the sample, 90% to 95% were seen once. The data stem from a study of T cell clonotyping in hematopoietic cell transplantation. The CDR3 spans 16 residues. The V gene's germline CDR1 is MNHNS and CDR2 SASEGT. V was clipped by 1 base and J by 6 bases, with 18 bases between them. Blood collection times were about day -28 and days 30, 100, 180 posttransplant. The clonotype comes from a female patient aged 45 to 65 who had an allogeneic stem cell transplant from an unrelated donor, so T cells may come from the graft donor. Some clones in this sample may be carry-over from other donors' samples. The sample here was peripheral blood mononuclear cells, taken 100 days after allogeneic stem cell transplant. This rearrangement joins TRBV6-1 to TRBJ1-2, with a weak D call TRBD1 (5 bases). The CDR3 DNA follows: TGTGCCAGCAGTGAAGTGGGTCGCCGCGCCAGGGATGGCTACACCTTC. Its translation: CASSEVGRRARDGYTF.